Below, one T cell receptor (beta chain) is given with its context. Its specificity is unknown. Germline V gene sequence: CDR1 SGHRS, CDR2 YFSETQ. CDR3 size: 16 residues. V lost 1 base, J lost 7 bases, and 20 bases lay in between. The repertoire was sequenced with immunoSEQ multiplex PCR; TCRdb's copy has only in-frame clones and lacks some. The sample includes about 130,000 clones, around 94% of them seen just once. Thymus pieces cut out during corrective heart surgery were the tissue that was used. This sample is part of a study of human thymus T cells. General study points: Among thymic and blood repertoires, usage of V and J genes appeared biased. Among unrelated individuals, related research reported thymic repertoires that overlapped highly.

Material for sequencing was thymus tissue. The V gene is TRBV5-1, the J gene TRBJ2-5; D ambiguous. The clonotype comes from a boy in the first two years of life with a congenital heart defect but otherwise immunologically healthy. This CDR3 is CASSLPSPFEERTQYF. CDR3 sequence (DNA): TGCGCCAGCAGCTTGCCCTCCCCATTCGAGGAAAGGACCCAGTACTTC.